The 10 T cell receptor beta chains reported below all come from one sample, sequenced in a study of blood T cell repertoires in COVID-19. The method was immunoSEQ multiplex PCR; TCRdb's version includes in-frame clones alone and lacks a portion of them. The sample consists of 55,000 to 65,000 clones, 84% of them appearing once. The sample taken for sequencing was peripheral blood. These receptors all come from a woman aged 55-70 years with acute or convalescent COVID-19.

The chain has TRBV5-6 and TRBJ2-1; 8 bases agree with TRBD2. The CDR3 is 14 amino acids. V shed 7 bases, J shed 4 bases, and the junction held 7 bases outside the gene matches. Germline V lookup: CDR1 SGHDT, CDR2 YYEEEE. The CDR3 reads CASLSGGEYNEQFF. The DNA for the CDR3 is TGTGCCAGCCTTTCCGGGGGGGAATACAATGAGCAGTTCTTC.

The chain couples TRBV6-4 to TRBJ1-5, with 7 bases fitting TRBD1. J gave up 0 bases and V 11 bases, and 10 bases lay outside the gene matches. CDR1 and CDR2 from the germline V gene are MRHNA and SNTAGT. CDR3 length: 15 residues. The CDR3 loop reads CAAEGARDSNQPQHF. CDR3 DNA sequence: TGTGCCGCCGAGGGGGCGCGGGATAGCAATCAGCCCCAGCATTTT.

The chain recombines TRBV6-5 with TRBJ2-2; TRBD2 is a possible D gene (5 bases). This CDR3 comprises 14 residues. Per germline, CDR1 MNHEY and CDR2 SVGAGI. V was trimmed by 9 bases and J by 2 bases, leaving 13 bases between them. The CDR3 region is CASRTSGNTGELFF. CDR3 DNA sequence: TGTGCCAGTCGGACGTCGGGAAACACCGGGGAGCTGTTTTTT.

This chain uses TRBV11-2 with TRBJ1-6; D gene ambiguous. CDR3 length: 16 residues. The germline V gene has CDR1 SGHAT and CDR2 FQNNGV. Trimming removed 3 bases at V and 0 bases at J, with 9 bases between. The CDR3 sequence: CASSLERSSYNSPLHF. The CDR3 DNA follows: TGTGCCAGCAGCTTGGAGAGGAGCTCCTATAATTCACCCCTCCACTTT.

The chain employs TRBV9 and TRBJ2-2; D gene uncertain. The CDR3 consists of 14 residues. V was shortened by 1 base and J by 4 bases, with 8 bases between the two germline ends. Germline loops: CDR1 SGDLS, CDR2 YYNGEE. CDR3 nucleotides: TGTGCCAGCAGCGTACAACCGGGCACCGGGGAGCTGTTTTTT. Translation: CASSVQPGTGELFF.

The genes are TRBV14 and TRBJ1-2; no clear D. Germline-derived CDR1 and CDR2 are SGHDN and FVKESK. This CDR3 comprises 16 residues. The V gene lost 0 bases and the J gene lost 3 bases, with 14 bases spanning the gap. This chain's CDR3 is CASSQDLGRDYYGYTF. CDR3 nucleotide sequence: TGTGCCAGCAGCCAAGACCTAGGGCGGGATTACTATGGCTACACCTTC.

Remarks on this clone: A read error may account for a junction end that differs from germline. Distinct nucleotide sequences in the sample also encode this CDR3. The CDR3 bases are TGTGCCAGCATGACGGGACAGGGGACCGAAGCCTTCTTT. Its translation is CASMTGQGTEAFF. This sequence joins TRBV6-5 and TRBJ1-1, with 10 bases matching TRBD1. Per the germline V gene, CDR1 is MNHEY and CDR2 is SVGAGI. This CDR3 contains 13 residues.

A few counts support this clone. CDR3 nucleotides: TGTGCCAGCAGCCGGACAGGGGGACTTATAGATACGCAGTATTTT. Protein: CASSRTGGLIDTQYF. The chain is built from TRBV7-2 and TRBJ2-3; the match to TRBD1 covers 10 bases. Germline loops: CDR1 SGHTA, CDR2 FQGNSA. The CDR3 has 15 residues. The ends lost 5 bases at V and 5 bases at J; junction bases unmatched: 7.

CDR3 DNA sequence: TGTGCCAGCAGTCCGGGACAGGGGAACTATGGCTACACCTTC. Protein product: CASSPGQGNYGYTF. The chain uses TRBV27 and TRBJ1-2; 10 bases map to TRBD1. The CDR3 has 14 residues. V lost 5 bases, J lost 2 bases, and 2 bases stayed unmatched. Per germline, CDR1 MNHEY and CDR2 SMNVEV (reference sequence).

The chain carries TRBV12-5 and TRBJ1-2; D not certain. The CDR3 totals 14 residues. Germline values: CDR1 LGHNT, CDR2 FRNRAP. The V end was cut by 5 bases, the J end by 3 bases, with 13 bases between. This CDR3 is CASGGRQFHYGYTF. CDR3 in DNA: TGTGCTAGTGGTGGGAGGCAGTTTCACTATGGCTACACCTTC.